This T cell receptor beta chain was identified in a study of cytomegalovirus exposure and HLA in healthy donors. A note on this clone: The antigen remains undetermined. At one end the junction does not follow the germline gene, possibly because of a read error.

The PCR ran on 60 Vbeta and 13 Jbeta primers. Assay used: immunoSEQ multiplex PCR; TCRdb lists only in-frame clones, some missing. Seen here are approximately 110,000 clones, around 61% observed once, and the top ten hold about 2%. General study results and limits: Later, TCR association rates were found to vary by HLA locus, highest for DRB1 and lowest for HLA-C. Testing in vitro showed a few CMV-associated chains specific for CMV antigens.

Germline V gene sequence: CDR1 MNHEY, CDR2 SMNVEV (reference sequence). The CDR3 runs to 13 residues. The chain employs TRBV27 and TRBJ2-7; TRBD1 matches 10 bases. The specimen was PBMCs. The receptor was derived from a woman in her twenties or thirties in good health and CMV-seronegative. CDR3 sequence: CANSETDRGKQYF. The DNA of the CDR3 is TGTGCCAACAGTGAGACGGACAGGGGGAAGCAGTACTTC.